The 28 T cell receptor beta chains given below trace back to one sample, sequenced in a study of blood T cell repertoires in COVID-19. Assay used: immunoSEQ multiplex PCR; TCRdb lists only in-frame clones, some missing. The repertoire consists of about 190,000 clones, with roughly 88% occurring once and the leading ten covering 5.5% to 8%. Sample: peripheral blood. These receptor sequences come from a man older than 75 with COVID-19, enrolled during active disease.

This sequence joins TRBV6-6 and TRBJ1-2; 8 bases map to TRBD1. CDR1 and CDR2 (germline): MNHNY, SVGAGI (reference sequence). This CDR3 contains 18 residues. V lost 5 bases and J lost 8; bases outside the gene matches: 22. DNA for the CDR3: TGTGCCAGCAGTCCTAACAGGGGGGCCGCTGGAGCTAGTGTCGGCTACACCTTC. Its translation is CASSPNRGAAGASVGYTF.

V gene TRBV18 combines with J gene TRBJ1-6; a possible D gene is TRBD1 (5 bases). Trimming pared 2 bases from V and 7 bases from J, leaving 15 bases between. This CDR3 has 16 amino acids. Germline lookup yields CDR1 KGHSH and CDR2 LQKENI. This CDR3 reads CASSPGGGIRNSPLHF. The CDR3 coding sequence is TGTGCCAGCTCACCAGGGGGGGGTATCAGGAATTCACCCCTCCACTTT.

This clone has more than one count but fewer than ten. The rearrangement links TRBV15 to TRBJ1-5; D is unclear. Trimming pared 0 bases from V and 2 bases from J, leaving 5 bases between. The CDR3 consists of 14 residues. From germline, CDR1 is LNHNV and CDR2 YYDKDF (reference sequence). This CDR3 reads CATSRDLGNQPQHF. For the CDR3, the DNA is TGTGCCACCAGCAGAGATCTTGGCAATCAGCCCCAGCATTTT. The full variable domain, completed using reference TRBV15 and TRBJ1-5, is DAMVIQNPRYQVTQFGKPVTLSCSQTLNHNVMYWYQQKSSQAPKLLFHYYDKDFNNEADTPDNFQSRRPNTSFCFLDIRSPGLGDTAMYLCATSRDLGNQPQHFGDGTRLSIL.

This clone occurred a few times. V gene TRBV12-3 or TRBV12-4 combines with J gene TRBJ2-7; 11 bases are a match to TRBD1. Losses at the gene ends were 6 bases for V and 10 bases for J; bases not matched to a gene: 2. CDR3 size: 11 residues. CDR3 DNA: TGTGCCAGCAGGGGACAGGGGGAACAGTACTTC. Its protein is CASRGQGEQYF.

J is TRBJ1-2 and V is TRBV10-3; 9 nucleotides line up with TRBD1. This CDR3 region has 16 residues. Germline V lookup: CDR1 ENHRY, CDR2 SYGVKD. Trimming cost V 3 bases and J 7 bases; bases outside gene matches: 12. In DNA, the CDR3 is TGTGCCATCAGTGAATCGGGACAGGGACATAGGGGTGGCTACACCTTC. Amino acid sequence: CAISESGQGHRGGYTF.

The chain employs TRBV3-1 (or the pseudogene TRBV3-2) and TRBJ1-2; D remains ambiguous. CDR3 length: 13 residues. V lost 2 bases and J lost 8, with 12 bases in between. Per germline, CDR1 LGHDT and CDR2 YNNKEL (reference sequence). CDR3 bases: TGTGCCAGCAGCCAACAGGTGGCTCGCGGCTACACCTTC. The encoded protein is CASSQQVARGYTF.

The CDR3: CASSPQIRSRQGNEQFF. The CDR3 DNA is TGTGCCAGCAGCCCGCAAATCAGGTCCAGACAGGGGAATGAGCAGTTCTTC. The V call is TRBV7-6, the J call TRBJ2-1; 8 bases are a match to TRBD1. CDR1 and CDR2 (germline): SGHVS, FNYEAQ. V shed 5 bases, J shed 7 bases, and the junction held 16 bases outside the gene matches. This CDR3 has 17 residues.

The chain has TRBV10-3 and TRBJ1-1, with 10 bases matching TRBD1. The CDR3 length is 17 residues. Germline CDR1 is ENHRY and CDR2 is SYGVKD. The V gene end was trimmed by 1 base and the J gene end by 5 bases; junction bases not matched to a gene: 10. CDR3 sequence reads: CAISEWGDRGRGTEAFF. The CDR3 DNA is TGTGCCATCAGTGAGTGGGGAGACAGGGGGCGAGGGACTGAAGCTTTCTTT.

The rearrangement uses TRBV2 and TRBJ2-7; maybe TRBD2 (7 bases). Germline V gives CDR1 SNHLY, CDR2 FYNNEI. The CDR3 is 14 residues long. V lost 4 bases, J lost 3 bases, and 13 bases lay in between. CDR3 sequence (DNA): TGTGCCAGCAGTGTTCCCGGGGGGCACTACGAGCAGTACTTC. This translates into CASSVPGGHYEQYF.

The chain employs TRBV12-3 or TRBV12-4 and TRBJ1-2; D ambiguous. This CDR3 is 13 amino acids long. V was cut by 3 bases and J by 7 bases, with 12 bases left in between. The CDR3 nucleotides read TGTGCCAGCAGTTTTGGAGGGAAGGGTGGCTACACCTTC. This translates into CASSFGGKGGYTF.

The V call is TRBV5-4, the J call TRBJ1-1, with 7 bases matching TRBD1. Germline-derived CDR1 and CDR2 are SGHNT and YYREEE (reference sequence). There are 16 residues in the CDR3. V lost 4 bases and J lost 0; bases outside the gene matches: 9. The CDR3 sequence is CASSPFTDRLNTEAFF. CDR3 nucleotide sequence: TGTGCCAGCAGCCCGTTTACGGACAGGCTGAACACTGAAGCTTTCTTT.

The chain joins TRBV7-8 to TRBJ2-5; D is unclear. Trimming took 7 bases from V and 7 from J, leaving 13 bases between them. The CDR3 has 12 residues. Germline CDR1 is SGHVS and CDR2 is FQNEAQ. DNA of the CDR3: TGTGCCAGCATCGGTCTCCTAGGGACCCAGTACTTC. Translated: CASIGLLGTQYF.

This clone was seen a handful of times. This chain uses TRBV19 with TRBJ1-1, with D tentatively TRBD1 (5 bases). The germline V gene encodes CDR1 LNHDA and CDR2 SQIVND (reference sequence). The CDR3 length is 14 residues. The ends were cut back, 7 bases at V and 6 bases at J, with 18 bases in the middle. The CDR3 bases are TGTGCCAGTACAGCGAGAAGGGGAAAGGCTGAAGCTTTCTTT. It codes for CASTARRGKAEAFF.

The chain recombines TRBV5-1 with TRBJ2-3, with D perhaps matching TRBD2 (6 bases). Trimming left V 2 bases short and J 4 bases short, with 11 bases between. Germline-derived CDR1 and CDR2 are SGHRS and YFSETQ. There are 14 residues in the CDR3. CDR3 region: CASSFSAGADTQYF. The CDR3 DNA reads as TGCGCCAGCAGCTTCTCAGCGGGCGCAGATACGCAGTATTTT.

The chain is built from TRBV5-4 and TRBJ1-2, with TRBD1 matching over 7 bases. The CDR3 has 16 amino acids. With V trimmed by 4 bases and J by 1 base, 10 bases remained unmatched. CDR1 and CDR2 from the germline V gene are SGHNT and YYREEE (reference sequence). CDR3 region: CASSPVRQGGNYGYTF. The DNA for the CDR3 is TGTGCCAGCAGCCCCGTGCGGCAGGGGGGTAACTATGGCTACACCTTC.

This CDR3 is CASTSPQGGRTEAFF. Written as DNA, the CDR3 is TGTGCCAGCACCTCGCCCCAGGGTGGTAGGACTGAAGCTTTCTTT. This chain links TRBV6-5 with TRBJ1-1, with D possibly being TRBD1 (5 bases). Per germline, CDR1 MNHEY and CDR2 SVGAGI. The CDR3 totals 15 residues. The ends were cut back, 7 bases at V and 5 bases at J, with 20 bases in the middle.

The chain is built from TRBV19 and TRBJ1-2, with 9 nucleotides matching TRBD1. V was pared by 0 bases and J by 8 bases, with 10 bases of the junction left unmatched. The V gene's germline CDR1 is LNHDA and CDR2 SQIVND (reference sequence). This CDR3 spans 16 amino acids. In DNA, the CDR3 is TGTGCCAGTAGTATAGAGTACCCCGGACAGGGGCGGGGCTACACCTTC. Encoded protein: CASSIEYPGQGRGYTF.

This clone was detected a few times. V and J are TRBV5-3 and TRBJ1-1, with 9 nucleotides matching TRBD1. TRBV5-3 is sorted into the ORF group, with uncertain function. V lost 3 bases to trimming and J lost 1 base; unmatched junction nucleotides: 13. The CDR3 totals 18 residues. CDR3 region: CARSWYAGTGFKNTEAFF. Written as DNA, the CDR3 is TGTGCCAGAAGCTGGTACGCCGGGACAGGGTTTAAGAACACTGAAGCTTTCTTT.

The chain joins TRBV2 to TRBJ1-6; tentatively, D is TRBD1 (6 bases). Trimming stripped 4 bases from V and 5 bases from J, with 12 bases between. From germline, CDR1 is SNHLY and CDR2 FYNNEI. CDR3 length equals 15 residues. The CDR3: CASSGQVLNNSPLHF. The CDR3 DNA follows: TGTGCCAGCAGTGGACAGGTTCTGAATAATTCACCCCTCCACTTT.

The V and J genes are TRBV5-4 and TRBJ2-2, with 14 bases that match TRBD2. V trimming: 5 bases; J trimming: 6 bases; junction bases outside the gene matches: 6. CDR3 length: 16 amino acids. The V gene's germline CDR1 is SGHNT and CDR2 YYREEE (reference sequence). The CDR3 DNA sequence: TGTGCCAGCAGTCCTAGGACTAGCGGGGGGCCCGGGGAGCTGTTTTTT. This translates into CASSPRTSGGPGELFF.

This clone was detected only a few times. The gene calls are TRBV7-2 and TRBJ2-5; 11 bases are a match to TRBD2. J gave up 2 bases and V 0 bases, and 2 bases lay outside the gene matches. CDR1 and CDR2 (germline): SGHTA, FQGNSA. The CDR3 consists of 16 residues. In nucleotides, the CDR3 is TGTGCCAGCAGCTTAGCCGCTAGCGGGGGGCAAGAGACCCAGTACTTC. Translated: CASSLAASGGQETQYF.

The chain joins TRBV28 to TRBJ2-3; maybe TRBD2 (6 bases). Looked up from germline, CDR1 is MDHEN and CDR2 is SYDVKM. The V end was cut by 6 bases, the J end by 1 base, with 11 bases between. The CDR3 is 14 amino acids. The CDR3 reads CASRKGGGTDTQYF. The CDR3 bases are TGTGCCAGCAGAAAGGGCGGGGGCACAGATACGCAGTATTTT. Complete variable domain (other parts from reference TRBV28 and TRBJ2-3): DVKVTQSSRYLVKRTGEKVFLECVQDMDHENMFWYRQDPGLGLRLIYFSYDVKMKEKGDIPEGYSVSREKKERFSLILESASTNQTSMYLCASRKGGGTDTQYFGPGTRLTVL.

J is TRBJ2-5 and V is TRBV5-4; tentatively, D is TRBD2 (5 bases). CDR3 length equals 13 residues. CDR1 is SGHNT and CDR2 is YYREEE in the germline V gene (reference sequence). With 5 bases removed from V and 1 base from J, the gap between germline ends came to 9 bases. CDR3 sequence: CASSIRGQETQYF. CDR3 nucleotides: TGTGCCAGCAGTATTCGGGGCCAAGAGACCCAGTACTTC.

The chain employs TRBV7-3 and TRBJ2-5, with D possibly TRBD1 on 6 matching bases. CDR3 length: 14 residues. V was clipped by 1 base and J by 4 bases, with 10 bases between them. Germline CDR1 is SGHTA and CDR2 is FQGTGA. The CDR3 nucleotides read TGTGCCAGCAGCTTAAGCGCAGGGGCAGAGACCCAGTACTTC. Translated, it gives CASSLSAGAETQYF.

This clone is a singleton in its sample. The chain employs TRBV9 and TRBJ1-1; 9 nucleotides agree with TRBD1. The CDR3 covers 15 residues. V dropped 3 bases and J dropped 4; count of bases not matched to a gene: 7. Germline V CDR1 and CDR2: SGDLS, YYNGEE. The DNA for the CDR3 is TGTGCCAGCAGCGCCCAAACAGGGGGCGGCACTGAAGCTTTCTTT. Protein: CASSAQTGGGTEAFF.

The J gene is TRBJ2-7, the V gene TRBV7-2, with a possible D match to TRBD2 (6 bases). The V gene's germline CDR1 is SGHTA and CDR2 FQGNSA. V lost 1 base and J lost 1, with 17 bases in between. CDR3 length: 17 residues. The CDR3 coding sequence is TGTGCCAGCAGCTTAGAACGGACGGGGGTGCTGTCCTACGAGCAGTACTTC. It codes for CASSLERTGVLSYEQYF.

This chain uses TRBV4-1 with TRBJ2-2; 11 positions agree with TRBD2. CDR1 is MGHRA and CDR2 is YSYEKL in the germline V gene. After removal of 0 bases from V and 3 bases from J, the junction contained 6 bases not matched to a gene. The CDR3 runs to 18 residues. In DNA, the CDR3 is TGCGCCAGCAGCCAAGATAGCACTAGCGGGGGTCACACCGGGGAGCTGTTTTTT. Translated, it gives CASSQDSTSGGHTGELFF.

V usage is TRBV7-2 and J usage is TRBJ2-7, with D possibly being TRBD2 (5 bases). Looked up from germline, CDR1 is SGHTA and CDR2 is FQGNSA. This CDR3 is built from 15 residues. V was shortened by 5 bases and J by 4 bases, with 18 bases between the two germline ends. CDR3 loop: CASSLDRGAVYEQYF. The CDR3 DNA is TGTGCCAGCAGCCTCGACCGGGGAGCAGTTTACGAGCAGTACTTC.